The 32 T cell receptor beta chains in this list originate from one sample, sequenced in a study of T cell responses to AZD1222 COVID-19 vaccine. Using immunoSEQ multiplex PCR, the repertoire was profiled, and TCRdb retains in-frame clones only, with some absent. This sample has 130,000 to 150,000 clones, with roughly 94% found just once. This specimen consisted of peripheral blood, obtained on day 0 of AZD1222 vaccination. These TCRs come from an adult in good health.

CDR3 protein: CAISEQVGGPAYNSPLHF. CDR3 DNA sequence: TGTGCCATCAGTGAGCAGGTCGGGGGGCCAGCCTATAATTCACCCCTCCACTTT. The chain links TRBV10-3 to TRBJ1-6, with TRBD1 as a possible D gene (6 bases). This CDR3 spans 18 amino acids. Germline V gene data show CDR1 as ENHRY and CDR2 as SYGVKD. V dropped 2 bases and J dropped 2 bases, with 16 bases sitting between them.

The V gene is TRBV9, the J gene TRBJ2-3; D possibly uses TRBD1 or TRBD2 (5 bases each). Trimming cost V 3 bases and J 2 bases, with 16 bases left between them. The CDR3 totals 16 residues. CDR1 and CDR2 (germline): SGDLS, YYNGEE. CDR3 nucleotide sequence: TGTGCCAGCAGCGCTGGGGGAAGATCGCACACAGATACGCAGTATTTT. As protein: CASSAGGRSHTDTQYF.

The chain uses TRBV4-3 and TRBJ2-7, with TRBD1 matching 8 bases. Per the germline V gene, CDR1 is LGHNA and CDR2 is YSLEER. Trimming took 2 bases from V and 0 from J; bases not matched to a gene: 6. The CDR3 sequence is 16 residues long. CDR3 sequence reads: CASSQLTGVPSYEQYF. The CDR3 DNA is TGCGCCAGCAGCCAACTGACAGGGGTCCCCTCCTACGAGCAGTACTTC.

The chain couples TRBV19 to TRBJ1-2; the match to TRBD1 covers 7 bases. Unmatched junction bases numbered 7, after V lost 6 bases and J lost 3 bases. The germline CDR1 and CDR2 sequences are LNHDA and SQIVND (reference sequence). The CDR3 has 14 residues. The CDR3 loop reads CASRKTGVDYGYTF. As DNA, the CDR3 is TGTGCCAGTAGGAAAACAGGGGTTGACTATGGCTACACCTTC.

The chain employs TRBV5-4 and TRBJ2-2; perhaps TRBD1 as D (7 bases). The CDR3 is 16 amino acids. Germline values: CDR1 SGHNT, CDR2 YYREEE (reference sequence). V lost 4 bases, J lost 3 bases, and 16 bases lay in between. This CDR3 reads CASSHLTGDYTGELFF. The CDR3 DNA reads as TGTGCCAGCAGCCACCTTACAGGGGACTACACCGGGGAGCTGTTTTTT.

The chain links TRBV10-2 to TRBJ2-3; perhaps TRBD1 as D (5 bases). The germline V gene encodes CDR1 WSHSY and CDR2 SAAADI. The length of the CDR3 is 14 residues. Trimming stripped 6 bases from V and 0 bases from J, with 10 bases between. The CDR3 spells CASRKTASTDTQYF. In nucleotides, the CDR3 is TGCGCCAGCAGGAAGACAGCTAGCACAGATACGCAGTATTTT.

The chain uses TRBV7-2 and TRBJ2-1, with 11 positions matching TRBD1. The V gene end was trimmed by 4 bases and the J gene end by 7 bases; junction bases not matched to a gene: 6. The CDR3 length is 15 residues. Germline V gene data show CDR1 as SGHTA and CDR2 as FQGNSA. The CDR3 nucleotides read TGTGCCAGCAGCTCCGGACAGGGGGCGCGAAATGAGCAGTTCTTC. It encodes CASSSGQGARNEQFF.

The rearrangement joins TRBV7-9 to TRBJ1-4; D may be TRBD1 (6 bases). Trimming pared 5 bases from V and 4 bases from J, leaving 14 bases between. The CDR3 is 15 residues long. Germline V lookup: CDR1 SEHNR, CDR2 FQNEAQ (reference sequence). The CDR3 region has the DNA TGTGCCAGCAGCGAAACAGGGAGAAATAATGAAAAACTGTTTTTT. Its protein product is CASSETGRNNEKLFF.

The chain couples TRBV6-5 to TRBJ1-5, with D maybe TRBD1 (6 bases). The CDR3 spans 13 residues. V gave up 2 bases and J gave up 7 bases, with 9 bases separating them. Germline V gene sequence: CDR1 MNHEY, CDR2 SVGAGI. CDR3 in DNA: TGTGCCAGCAGTTACGGAGGGGGGCAGCCCCAGCATTTT. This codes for CASSYGGGQPQHF.

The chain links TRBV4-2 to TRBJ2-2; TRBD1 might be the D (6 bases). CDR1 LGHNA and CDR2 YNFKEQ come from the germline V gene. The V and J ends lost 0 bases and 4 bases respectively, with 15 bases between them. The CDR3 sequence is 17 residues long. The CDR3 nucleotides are TGTGCCAGCAGCCAAGAAACCGCCTCGACAGGCACCGGGGAGCTGTTTTTT. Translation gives CASSQETASTGTGELFF.

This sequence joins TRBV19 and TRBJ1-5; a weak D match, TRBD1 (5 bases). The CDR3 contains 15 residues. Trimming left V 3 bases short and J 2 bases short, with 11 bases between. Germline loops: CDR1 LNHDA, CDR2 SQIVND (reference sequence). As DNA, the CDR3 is TGTGCCAGTAGTATGGCGGGGGTAGGCAATCAGCCCCAGCATTTT. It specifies CASSMAGVGNQPQHF.

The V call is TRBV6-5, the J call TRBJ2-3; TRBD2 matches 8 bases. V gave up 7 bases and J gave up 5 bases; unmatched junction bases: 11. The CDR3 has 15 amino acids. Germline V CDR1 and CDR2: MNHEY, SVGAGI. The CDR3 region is CASNLAGGGLDTQYF. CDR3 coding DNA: TGTGCCAGCAATTTGGCCGGGGGGGGCTTAGATACGCAGTATTTT.

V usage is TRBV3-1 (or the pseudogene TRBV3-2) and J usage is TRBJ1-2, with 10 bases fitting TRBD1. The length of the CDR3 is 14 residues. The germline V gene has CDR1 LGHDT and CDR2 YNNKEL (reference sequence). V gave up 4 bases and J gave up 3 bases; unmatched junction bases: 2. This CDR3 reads CASSPGTGDYGYTF. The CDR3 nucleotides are TGTGCCAGCAGCCCCGGGACAGGGGACTATGGCTACACCTTC.

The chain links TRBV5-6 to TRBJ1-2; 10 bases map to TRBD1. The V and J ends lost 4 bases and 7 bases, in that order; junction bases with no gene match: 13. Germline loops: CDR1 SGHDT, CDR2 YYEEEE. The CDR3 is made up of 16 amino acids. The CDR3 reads CASSKLTGGVRAGYTF. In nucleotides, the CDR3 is TGTGCCAGCAGCAAGCTGACAGGGGGCGTCAGGGCTGGCTACACCTTC.

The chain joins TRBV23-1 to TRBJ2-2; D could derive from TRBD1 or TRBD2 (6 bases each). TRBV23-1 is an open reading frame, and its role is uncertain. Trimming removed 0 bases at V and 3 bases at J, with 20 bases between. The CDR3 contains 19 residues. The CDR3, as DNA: TGCGCCAGCAGTCAATCCTCCCCGAACTGTAGGGGGGACACCGGGGAGCTGTTTTTT. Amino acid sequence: CASSQSSPNCRGDTGELFF.

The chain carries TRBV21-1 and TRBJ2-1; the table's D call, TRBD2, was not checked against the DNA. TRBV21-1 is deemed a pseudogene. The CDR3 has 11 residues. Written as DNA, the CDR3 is TGTGCCAGCAGAATAAGGCCTAGCAAGTTCTTC. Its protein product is CASRIRPSKFF.

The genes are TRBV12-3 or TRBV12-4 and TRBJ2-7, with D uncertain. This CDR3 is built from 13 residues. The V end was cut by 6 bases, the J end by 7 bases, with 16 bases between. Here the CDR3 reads CASRTTAAGEQYF. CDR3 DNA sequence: TGTGCCAGCAGGACGACCGCAGCTGGGGAGCAGTACTTC.

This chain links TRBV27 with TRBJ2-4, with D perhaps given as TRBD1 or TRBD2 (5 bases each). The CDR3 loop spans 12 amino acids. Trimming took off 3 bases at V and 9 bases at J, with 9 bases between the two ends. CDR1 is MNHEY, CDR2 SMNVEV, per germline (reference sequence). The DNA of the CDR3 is TGTGCCAGCAGTTTTAGGGACGGCATTCAGTACTTC. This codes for CASSFRDGIQYF.

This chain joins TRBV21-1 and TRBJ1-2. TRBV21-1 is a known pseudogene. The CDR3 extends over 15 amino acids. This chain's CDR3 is CASSKGSGRDYGYTF. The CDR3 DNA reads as TGTGCCAGCAGCAAAGGAAGCGGAAGAGACTATGGCTACACCTTC.

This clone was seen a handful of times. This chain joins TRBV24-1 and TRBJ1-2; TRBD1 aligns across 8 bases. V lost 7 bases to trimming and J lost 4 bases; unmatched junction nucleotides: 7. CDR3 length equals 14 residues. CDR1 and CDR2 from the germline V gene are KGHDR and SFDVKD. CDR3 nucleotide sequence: TGTGCCACCAGCCGTGACAGGGGTCCCTATGGCTACACCTTC. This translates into CATSRDRGPYGYTF.

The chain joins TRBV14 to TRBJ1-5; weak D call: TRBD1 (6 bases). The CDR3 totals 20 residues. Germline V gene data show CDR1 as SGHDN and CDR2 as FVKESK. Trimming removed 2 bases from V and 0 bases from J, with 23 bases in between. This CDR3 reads CASSQWRKGGQSDSNQPQHF. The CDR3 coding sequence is TGTGCCAGCAGCCAATGGCGTAAGGGGGGCCAGTCTGATAGCAATCAGCCCCAGCATTTT. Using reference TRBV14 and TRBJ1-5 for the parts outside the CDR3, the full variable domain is EAGVTQFPSHSVIEKGQTVTLRCDPISGHDNLYWYRRVMGKEIKFLLHFVKESKQDESGMPNNRFLAERTGGTYSTLKVQPAELEDSGVYFCASSQWRKGGQSDSNQPQHFGDGTRLSIL.

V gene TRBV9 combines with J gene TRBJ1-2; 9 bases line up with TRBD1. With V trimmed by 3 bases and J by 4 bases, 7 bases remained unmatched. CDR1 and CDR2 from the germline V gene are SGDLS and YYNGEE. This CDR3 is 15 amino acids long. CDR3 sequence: CASSAAYRGPYGYTF. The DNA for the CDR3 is TGTGCCAGCAGCGCTGCGTACAGGGGGCCCTATGGCTACACCTTC.

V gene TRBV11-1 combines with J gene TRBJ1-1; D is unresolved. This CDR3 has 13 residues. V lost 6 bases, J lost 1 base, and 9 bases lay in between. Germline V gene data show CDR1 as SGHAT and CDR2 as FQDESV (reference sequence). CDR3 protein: CASSRSRNTEAFF. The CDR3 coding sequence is TGTGCCAGCAGTCGCTCCCGGAACACTGAAGCTTTCTTT.

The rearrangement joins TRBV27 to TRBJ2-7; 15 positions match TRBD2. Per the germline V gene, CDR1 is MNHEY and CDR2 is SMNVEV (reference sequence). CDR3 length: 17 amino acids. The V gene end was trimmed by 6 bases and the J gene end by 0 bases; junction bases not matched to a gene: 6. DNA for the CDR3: TGTGCCAGCAGCAAAAGGACTAGCGGGGGGGCCTCCTACGAGCAGTACTTC. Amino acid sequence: CASSKRTSGGASYEQYF.

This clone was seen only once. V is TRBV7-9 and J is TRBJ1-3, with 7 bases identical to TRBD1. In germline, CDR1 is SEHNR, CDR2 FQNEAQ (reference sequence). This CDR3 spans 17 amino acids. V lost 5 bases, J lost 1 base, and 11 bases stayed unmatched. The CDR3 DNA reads TGTGCCAGCAGCGACCCTCCTAAGGGGGCTTCTGGAAACACCATATATTTT. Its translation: CASSDPPKGASGNTIYF.

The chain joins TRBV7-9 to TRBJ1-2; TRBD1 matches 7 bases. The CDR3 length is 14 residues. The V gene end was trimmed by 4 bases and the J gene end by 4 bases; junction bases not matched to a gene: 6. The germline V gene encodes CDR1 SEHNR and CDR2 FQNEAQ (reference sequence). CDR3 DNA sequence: TGTGCCAGCAGCTCGGGAGGGACAGTCTATGGCTACACCTTC. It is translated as CASSSGGTVYGYTF.

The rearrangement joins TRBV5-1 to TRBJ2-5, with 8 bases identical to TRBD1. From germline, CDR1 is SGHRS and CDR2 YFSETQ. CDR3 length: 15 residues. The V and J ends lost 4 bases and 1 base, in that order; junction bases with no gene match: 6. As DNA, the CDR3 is TGCGCCAGCAGCAGAGGGGGACAGGCCCAAGAGACCCAGTACTTC. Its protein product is CASSRGGQAQETQYF. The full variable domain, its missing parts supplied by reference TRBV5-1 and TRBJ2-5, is KAGVTQTPRYLIKTRGQQVTLSCSPISGHRSVSWYQQTPGQGLQFLFEYFSETQRNKGNFPGRFSGRQFSNSRSEMNVSTLELGDSALYLCASSRGGQAQETQYFGPGTRLLVL.

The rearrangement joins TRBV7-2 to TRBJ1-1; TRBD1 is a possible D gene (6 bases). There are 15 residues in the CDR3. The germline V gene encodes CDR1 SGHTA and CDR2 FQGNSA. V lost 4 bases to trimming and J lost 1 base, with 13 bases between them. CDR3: CASSSDRLRNTEAFF. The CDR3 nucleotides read TGTGCCAGCAGCTCCGACAGGTTAAGGAACACTGAAGCTTTCTTT.

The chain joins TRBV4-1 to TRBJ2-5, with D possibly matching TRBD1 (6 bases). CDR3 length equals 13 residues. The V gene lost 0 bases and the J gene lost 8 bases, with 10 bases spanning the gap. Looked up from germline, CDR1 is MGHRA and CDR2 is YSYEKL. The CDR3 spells CASSQDTGSTQYF. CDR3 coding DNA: TGCGCCAGCAGCCAAGACACAGGGAGCACCCAGTACTTC.

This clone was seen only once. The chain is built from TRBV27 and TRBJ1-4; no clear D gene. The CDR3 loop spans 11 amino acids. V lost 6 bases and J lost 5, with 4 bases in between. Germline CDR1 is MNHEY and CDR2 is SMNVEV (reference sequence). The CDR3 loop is CASRKNEKLFF. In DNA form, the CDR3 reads TGTGCCAGCAGGAAAAATGAAAAACTGTTTTTT.

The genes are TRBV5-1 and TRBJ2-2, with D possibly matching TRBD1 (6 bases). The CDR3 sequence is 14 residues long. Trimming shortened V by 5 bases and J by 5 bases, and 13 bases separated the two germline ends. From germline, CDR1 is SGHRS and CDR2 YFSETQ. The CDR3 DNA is TGCGCCAGCAGGTCCGGGACACAGACCGGGGAGCTGTTTTTT. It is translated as CASRSGTQTGELFF.

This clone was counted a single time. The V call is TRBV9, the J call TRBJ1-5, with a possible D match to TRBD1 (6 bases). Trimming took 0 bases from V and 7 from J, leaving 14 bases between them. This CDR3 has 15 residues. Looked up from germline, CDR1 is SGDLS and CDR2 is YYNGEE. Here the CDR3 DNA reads TGTGCCAGCAGCGTAGACGGACAGAAAAACCAGCCCCAGCATTTT. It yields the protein CASSVDGQKNQPQHF.